The source of this T cell receptor beta chain is a study of cytomegalovirus exposure and HLA in healthy donors. Concerning this clone itself: Its antigen remains unidentified.

PCR was performed using 60 Vbeta and 13 Jbeta primers. The data were produced by immunoSEQ multiplex PCR, yet TCRdb's version contains in-frame clones alone and is incomplete. Of about 160,000 clones in the sample, about three quarters are singletons; the top ten hold approximately 1.5%. Notes on the study in general: Sequencing likely produced, as an artifact, a cluster of highly shared sequence variants. Analyses of presence and absence presupposed an approximately uniform sequencing depth across donors.

The receptor comes from a woman under 40 in good health and CMV-seronegative. Sequencing was done on a sample of PBMCs.

As DNA, the CDR3 is TGTGCCAGCTCACCCTCGGGACAGGGATCGAGCGAGCAGTACTTC. It is translated as CASSPSGQGSSEQYF. This chain links TRBV18 with TRBJ2-7; 9 positions agree with TRBD1. The CDR3 runs 15 residues. Germline CDR1 reads KGHSH; CDR2 reads LQKENI. Losses at the gene ends were 3 bases for V and 6 bases for J; bases not matched to a gene: 9. Based on the CDR3 plus reference TRBV18 and TRBJ2-7, the full variable domain is NAGVMQNPRHLVRRRGQEARLRCSPMKGHSHVYWYRQLPEEGLKFMVYLQKENIIDESGMPKERFSAEFPKEGPSILRIQQVVRGDSAAYFCASSPSGQGSSEQYFGPGTRLTVT.